The sample holds one count of the clone carrying this TCR beta chain. Primed by a sample-barcoded 5' primer and a J-beta primer mix, a second PCR proceeded for roughly 6 to 12 cycles. Via MiXCR, TCRdb re-called the 5' RACE reads, giving one row per CDR3 protein. The sample shows about 780,000 distinct CDR3 sequences, around 25% of them seen only once. The source of the sample is a study of blood T cells in healthy people across ages. J was trimmed by 4 bases and V by 0 bases; bases with no gene match: 5. The CDR3 is 16 amino acids. The germline V gene encodes CDR1 SEHNR and CDR2 FQNEAQ (reference sequence). These data were also reused for a study on T cells of mothers and their children.

The J gene is TRBJ1-2, the V gene TRBV7-9, with 10 bases fitting TRBD1. The sample comprised blood. The origin of this receptor is a boy aged 5 to 17 in good health. The CDR3 nucleotides are TGTGCCAGCAGCTTAGCTGGGGACAGGGGTGGCTATGGCTACACCTTC. As protein: CASSLAGDRGGYGYTF. The variable domain in full, completed from reference TRBV7-9 and TRBJ1-2, reads DTGVSQNPRHKITKRGQNVTFRCDPISEHNRLYWYRQTLGQGPEFLTYFQNEAQLEKSRLLSDRFSAERPKGSFSTLEIQRTEQGDSAMYLCASSLAGDRGGYGYTFGSGTRLTVV.